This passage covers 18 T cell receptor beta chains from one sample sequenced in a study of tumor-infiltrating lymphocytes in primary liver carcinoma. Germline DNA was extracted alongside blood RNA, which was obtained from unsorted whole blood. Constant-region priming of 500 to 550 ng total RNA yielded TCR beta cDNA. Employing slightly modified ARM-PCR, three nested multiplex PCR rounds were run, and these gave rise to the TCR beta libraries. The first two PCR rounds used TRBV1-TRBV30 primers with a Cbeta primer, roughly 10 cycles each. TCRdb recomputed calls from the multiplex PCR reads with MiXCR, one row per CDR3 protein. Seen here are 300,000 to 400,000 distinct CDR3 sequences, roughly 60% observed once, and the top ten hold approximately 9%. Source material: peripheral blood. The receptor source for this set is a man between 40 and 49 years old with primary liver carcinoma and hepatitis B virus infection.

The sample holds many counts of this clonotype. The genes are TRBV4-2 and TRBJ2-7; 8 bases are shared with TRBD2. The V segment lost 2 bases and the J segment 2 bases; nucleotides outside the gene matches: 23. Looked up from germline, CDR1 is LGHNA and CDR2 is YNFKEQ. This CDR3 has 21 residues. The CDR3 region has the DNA TGTGCCAGCAGCCAAAAAGGGGTTGGTGGCGAGCGGGAGTTCGGGACCTACGAGCAGTACTTC. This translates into CASSQKGVGGEREFGTYEQYF.

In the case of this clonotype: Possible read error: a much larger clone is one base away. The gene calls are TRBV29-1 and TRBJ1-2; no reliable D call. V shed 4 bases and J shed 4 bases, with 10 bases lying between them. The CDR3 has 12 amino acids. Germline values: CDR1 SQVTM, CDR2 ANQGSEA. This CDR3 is CSVVIRAYGYTF. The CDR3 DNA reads TGCAGCGTTGTAATACGGGCCTATGGCTACACCTTC. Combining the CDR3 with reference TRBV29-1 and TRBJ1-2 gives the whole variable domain SAVISQKPSRDICQRGTSLTIQCQVDSQVTMMFWYRQQPGQSLTLIATANQGSEATYESGFVIDKFPISRPNLTFSTLTVSNMSPEDSSIYLCSVVIRAYGYTFGSGTRLTVV.

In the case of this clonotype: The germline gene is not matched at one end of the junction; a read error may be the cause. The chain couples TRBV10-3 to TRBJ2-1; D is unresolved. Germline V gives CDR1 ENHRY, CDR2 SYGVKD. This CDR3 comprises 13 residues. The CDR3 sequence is CAVSESPYNEQFF. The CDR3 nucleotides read TGTGCCGTCAGTGAGTCCCCCTACAATGAGCAGTTCTTC.

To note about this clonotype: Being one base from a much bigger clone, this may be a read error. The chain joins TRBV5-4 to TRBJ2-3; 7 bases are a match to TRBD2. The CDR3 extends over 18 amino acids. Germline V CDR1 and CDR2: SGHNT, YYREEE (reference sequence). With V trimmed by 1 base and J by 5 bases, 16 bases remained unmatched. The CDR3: CASSLCLVGGDGEDTQYF. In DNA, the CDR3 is TGTGCCAGCAGCTTGTGTCTAGTTGGGGGGGATGGTGAAGATACGCAGTATTTT. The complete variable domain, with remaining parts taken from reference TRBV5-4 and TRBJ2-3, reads ETGVTQSPTHLIKTRGQQVTLRCSSQSGHNTVSWYQQALGQGPQFIFQYYREEENGRGNFPPRFSGLQFPNYSSELNVNALELDDSALYLCASSLCLVGGDGEDTQYFGPGTRLTVL.

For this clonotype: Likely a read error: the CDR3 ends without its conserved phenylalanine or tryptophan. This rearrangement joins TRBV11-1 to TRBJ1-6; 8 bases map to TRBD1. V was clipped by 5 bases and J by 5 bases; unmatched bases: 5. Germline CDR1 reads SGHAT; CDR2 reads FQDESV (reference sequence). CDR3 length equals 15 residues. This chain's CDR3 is CASSIDRGHNSPLHS. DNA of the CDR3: TGTGCCAGCAGCATCGACAGGGGACATAATTCACCCCTCCACTCT.

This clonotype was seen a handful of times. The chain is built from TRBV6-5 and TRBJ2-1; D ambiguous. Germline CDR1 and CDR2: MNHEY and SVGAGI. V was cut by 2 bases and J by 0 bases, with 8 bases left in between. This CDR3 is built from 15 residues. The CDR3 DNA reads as TGTGCCAGCAGTTACCAGCCCAGCTCCTACAATGAGCAGTTCTTC. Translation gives CASSYQPSSYNEQFF.

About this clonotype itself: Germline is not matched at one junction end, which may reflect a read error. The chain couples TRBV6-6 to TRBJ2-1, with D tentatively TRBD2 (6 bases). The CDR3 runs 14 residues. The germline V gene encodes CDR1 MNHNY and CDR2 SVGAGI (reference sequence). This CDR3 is CASTSVSSYNEHFF. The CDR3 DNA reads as TGTGCCAGCACTAGCGTGAGCTCCTACAATGAGCATTTCTTC.

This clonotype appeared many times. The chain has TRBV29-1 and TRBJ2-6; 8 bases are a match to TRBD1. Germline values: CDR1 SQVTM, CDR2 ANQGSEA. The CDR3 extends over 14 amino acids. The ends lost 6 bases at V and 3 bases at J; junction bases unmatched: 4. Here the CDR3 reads CSVTGAGGANVLTF. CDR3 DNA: TGCAGCGTGACAGGGGCAGGTGGGGCCAACGTCCTGACTTTC.

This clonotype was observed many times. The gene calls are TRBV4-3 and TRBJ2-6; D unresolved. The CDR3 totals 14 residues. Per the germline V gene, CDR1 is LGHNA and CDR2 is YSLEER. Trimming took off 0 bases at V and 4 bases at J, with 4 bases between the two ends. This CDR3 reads CASSQDSGANVLTF. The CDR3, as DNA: TGCGCCAGCAGCCAAGATTCCGGGGCCAACGTCCTGACTTTC.

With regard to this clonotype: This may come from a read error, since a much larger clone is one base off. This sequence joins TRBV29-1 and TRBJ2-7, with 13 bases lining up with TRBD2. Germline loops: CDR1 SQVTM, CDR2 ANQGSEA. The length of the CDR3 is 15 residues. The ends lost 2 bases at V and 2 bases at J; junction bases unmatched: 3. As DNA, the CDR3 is TGCAGCGTTGAAAGGGGACTAGCGGGAACCTACGAGCAGTACTTC. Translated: CSVERGLAGTYEQYF.

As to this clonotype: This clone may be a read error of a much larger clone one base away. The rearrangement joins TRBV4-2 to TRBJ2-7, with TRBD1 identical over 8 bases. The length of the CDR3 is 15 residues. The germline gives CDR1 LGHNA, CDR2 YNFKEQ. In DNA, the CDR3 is TGTGCCAGCAGCCAAGCCCTGGGACAGGCCTACGGGCAGTACTTC. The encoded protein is CASSQALGQAYGQYF.

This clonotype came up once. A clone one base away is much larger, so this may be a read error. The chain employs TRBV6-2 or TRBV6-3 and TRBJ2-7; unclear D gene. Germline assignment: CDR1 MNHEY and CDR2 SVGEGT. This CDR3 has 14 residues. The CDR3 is CASSISDVTYEKYF. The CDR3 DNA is TGTGCCAGCAGTATATCGGACGTAACCTACGAGAAGTACTTC.

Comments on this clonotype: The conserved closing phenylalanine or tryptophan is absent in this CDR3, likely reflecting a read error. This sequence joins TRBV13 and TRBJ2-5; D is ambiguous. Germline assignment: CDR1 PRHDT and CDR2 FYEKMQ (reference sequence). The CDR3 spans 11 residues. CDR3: CASSLEETQYI. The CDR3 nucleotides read TGTGCCAGCAGCTTAGAAGAGACTCAGTACATC.

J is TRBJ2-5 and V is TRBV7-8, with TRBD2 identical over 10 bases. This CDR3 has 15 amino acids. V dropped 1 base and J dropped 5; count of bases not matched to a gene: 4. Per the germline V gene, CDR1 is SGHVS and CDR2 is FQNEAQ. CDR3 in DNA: TGTGCCAGCAGCTTAGAACTAGCGGGAAAGGAGACCCAGTACTTC. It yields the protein CASSLELAGKETQYF. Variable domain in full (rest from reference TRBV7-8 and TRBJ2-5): GAGVSQSPRYKVAKRGQDVALRCDPISGHVSLFWYQQALGQGPEFLTYFQNEAQLDKSGLPSDRFFAERPEGSVSTLKIQRTQQEDSAVYLCASSLELAGKETQYFGPGTRLLVL.

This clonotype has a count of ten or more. Here the CDR3 reads CSVDSTSNTEAFF. The CDR3 nucleotides are TGCAGCGTTGACAGTACCTCGAACACTGAAGCTTTCTTT. The rearrangement links TRBV29-1 to TRBJ1-1; no clear D. CDR3 length equals 13 residues. V shed 3 bases and J shed 1 base, with 9 bases lying between them. Germline V gene lookup returns CDR1 SQVTM and CDR2 ANQGSEA.

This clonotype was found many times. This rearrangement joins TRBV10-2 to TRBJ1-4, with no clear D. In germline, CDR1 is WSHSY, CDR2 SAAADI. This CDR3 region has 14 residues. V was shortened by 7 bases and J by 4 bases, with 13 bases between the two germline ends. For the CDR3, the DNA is TGCGCCAGCACTTCATCGGGCCTTAATGAAAAACTGTTTTTT. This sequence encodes CASTSSGLNEKLFF.

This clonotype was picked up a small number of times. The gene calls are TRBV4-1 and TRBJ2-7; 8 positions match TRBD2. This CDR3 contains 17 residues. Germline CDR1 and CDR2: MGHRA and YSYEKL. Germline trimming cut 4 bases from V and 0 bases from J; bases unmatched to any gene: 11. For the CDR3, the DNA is TGCGCCAGCAGCCGCCCGTGGAGAAGCGGGGGCTCCTACGAGCAGTACTTC. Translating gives CASSRPWRSGGSYEQYF.

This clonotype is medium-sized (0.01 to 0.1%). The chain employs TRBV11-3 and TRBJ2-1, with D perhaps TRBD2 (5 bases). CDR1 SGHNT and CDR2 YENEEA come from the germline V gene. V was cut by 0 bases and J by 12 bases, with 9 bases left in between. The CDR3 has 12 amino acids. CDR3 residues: CASSLDNRGQFF. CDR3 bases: TGTGCCAGCAGCTTAGATAATCGGGGGCAGTTCTTC. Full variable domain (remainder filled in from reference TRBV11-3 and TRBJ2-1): EAGVVQSPRYKIIEKKQPVAFWCNPISGHNTLYWYLQNLGQGPELLIRYENEEAVDDSQLPKDRFSAERLKGVDSTLKIQPAELGDSAVYLCASSLDNRGQFFGPGTRLTVL.